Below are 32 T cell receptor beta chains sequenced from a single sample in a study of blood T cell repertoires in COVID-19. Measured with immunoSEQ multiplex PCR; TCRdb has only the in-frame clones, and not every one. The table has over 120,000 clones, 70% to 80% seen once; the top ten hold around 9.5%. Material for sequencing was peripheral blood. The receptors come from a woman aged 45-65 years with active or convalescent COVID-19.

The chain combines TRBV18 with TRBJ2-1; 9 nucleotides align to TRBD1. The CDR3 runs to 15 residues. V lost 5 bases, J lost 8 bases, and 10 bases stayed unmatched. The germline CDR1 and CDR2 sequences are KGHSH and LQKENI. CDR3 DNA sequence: TGTGCCAGCTCAAAAACCGGGACAGGGACTGATGAGCAGTTCTTC. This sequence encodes CASSKTGTGTDEQFF. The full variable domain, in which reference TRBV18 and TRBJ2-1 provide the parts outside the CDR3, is NAGVMQNPRHLVRRRGQEARLRCSPMKGHSHVYWYRQLPEEGLKFMVYLQKENIIDESGMPKERFSAEFPKEGPSILRIQQVVRGDSAAYFCASSKTGTGTDEQFFGPGTRLTVL.

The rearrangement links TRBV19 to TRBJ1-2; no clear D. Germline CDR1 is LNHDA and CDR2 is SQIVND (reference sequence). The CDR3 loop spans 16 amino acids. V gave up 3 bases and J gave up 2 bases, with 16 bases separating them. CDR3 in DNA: TGTGCCAGTAGTATCGGAACGACTCCCTTAAACTATGGCTACACCTTC. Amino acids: CASSIGTTPLNYGYTF.

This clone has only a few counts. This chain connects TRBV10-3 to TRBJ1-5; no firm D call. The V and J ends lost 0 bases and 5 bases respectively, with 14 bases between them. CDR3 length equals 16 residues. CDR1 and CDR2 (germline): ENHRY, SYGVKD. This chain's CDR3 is CAISESAGRKDQPQHF. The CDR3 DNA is TGTGCCATCAGTGAGTCGGCCGGGAGAAAGGATCAGCCCCAGCATTTT.

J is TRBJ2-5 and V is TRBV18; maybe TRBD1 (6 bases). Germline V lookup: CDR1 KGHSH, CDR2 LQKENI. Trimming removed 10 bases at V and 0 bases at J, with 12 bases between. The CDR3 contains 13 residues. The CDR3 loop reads CATLDSYQETQYF. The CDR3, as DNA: TGTGCCACCCTGGACAGCTACCAAGAGACCCAGTACTTC.

CDR3 residues: CASSPDRDPYEQYF. CDR3 nucleotide sequence: TGTGCCAGCAGCCCGGACAGGGACCCCTACGAGCAGTACTTC. The rearrangement links TRBV6-6 to TRBJ2-7, with 8 bases identical to TRBD1. Germline V gives CDR1 MNHNY, CDR2 SVGAGI (reference sequence). This CDR3 is 14 amino acids long. The junction had 6 bases not matched to a gene; V was cut back by 6 bases and J by 2 bases.

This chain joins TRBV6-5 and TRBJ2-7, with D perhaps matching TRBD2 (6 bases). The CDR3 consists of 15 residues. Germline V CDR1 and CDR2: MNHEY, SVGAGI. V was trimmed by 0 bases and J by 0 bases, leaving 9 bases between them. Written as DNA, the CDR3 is TGTGCCAGCAGTTACTCTAGCGGTGACTCCTACGAGCAGTACTTC. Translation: CASSYSSGDSYEQYF.

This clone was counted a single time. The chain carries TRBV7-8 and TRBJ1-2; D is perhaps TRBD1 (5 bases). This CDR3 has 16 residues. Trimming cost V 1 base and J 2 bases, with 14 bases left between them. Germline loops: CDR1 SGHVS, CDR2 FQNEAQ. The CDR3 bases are TGTGCCAGCAGCTTAGGAATTCCAGGGATCAACTATGGCTACACCTTC. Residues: CASSLGIPGINYGYTF.

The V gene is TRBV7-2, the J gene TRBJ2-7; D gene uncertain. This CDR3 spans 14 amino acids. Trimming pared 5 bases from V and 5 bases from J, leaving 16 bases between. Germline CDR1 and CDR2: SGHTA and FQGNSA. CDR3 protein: CASSTRALLHEQYF. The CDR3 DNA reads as TGTGCCAGCAGCACTCGCGCCCTTCTTCACGAGCAGTACTTC. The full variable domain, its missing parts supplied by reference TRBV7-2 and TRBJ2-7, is GAGVSQSPSNKVTEKGKDVELRCDPISGHTALYWYRQSLGQGLEFLIYFQGNSAPDKSGLPSDRFSAERTGGSVSTLTIQRTQQEDSAVYLCASSTRALLHEQYFGPGTRLTVT.

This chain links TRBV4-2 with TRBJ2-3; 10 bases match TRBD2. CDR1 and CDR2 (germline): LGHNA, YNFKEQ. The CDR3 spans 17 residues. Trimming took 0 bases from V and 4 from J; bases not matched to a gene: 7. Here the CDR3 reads CASSQEASGSPPDTQYF. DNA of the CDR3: TGTGCCAGCAGCCAAGAAGCTAGCGGGAGCCCCCCAGATACGCAGTATTTT.

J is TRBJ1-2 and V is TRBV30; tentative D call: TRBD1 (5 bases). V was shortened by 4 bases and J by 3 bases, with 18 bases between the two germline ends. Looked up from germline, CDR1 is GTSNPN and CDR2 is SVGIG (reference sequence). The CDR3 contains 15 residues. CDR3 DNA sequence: TGTGCCTGGACGGGCTTTTGGGGCAGGGACTATGGCTACACCTTC. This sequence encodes CAWTGFWGRDYGYTF.

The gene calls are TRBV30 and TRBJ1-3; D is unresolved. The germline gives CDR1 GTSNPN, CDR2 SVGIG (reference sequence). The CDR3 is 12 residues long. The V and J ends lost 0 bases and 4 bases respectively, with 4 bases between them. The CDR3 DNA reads TGTGCCTGGAGTGTACTCGGAAACACCATATATTTT. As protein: CAWSVLGNTIYF. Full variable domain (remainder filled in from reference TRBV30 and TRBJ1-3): SQTIHQWPATLVQPVGSPLSLECTVEGTSNPNLYWYRQAAGRGLQLLFYSVGIGQISSEVPQNLSASRPQDRQFILSSKKLLLSDSGFYLCAWSVLGNTIYFGEGSWLTVV.

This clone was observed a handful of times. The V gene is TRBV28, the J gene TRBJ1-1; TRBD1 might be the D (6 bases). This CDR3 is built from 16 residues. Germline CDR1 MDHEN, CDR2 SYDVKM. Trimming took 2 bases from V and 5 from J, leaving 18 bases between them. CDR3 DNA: TGTGCCAGCAGTTTAGGTCGGGGAGGGCAGGGGACTGAAGCTTTCTTT. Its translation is CASSLGRGGQGTEAFF.

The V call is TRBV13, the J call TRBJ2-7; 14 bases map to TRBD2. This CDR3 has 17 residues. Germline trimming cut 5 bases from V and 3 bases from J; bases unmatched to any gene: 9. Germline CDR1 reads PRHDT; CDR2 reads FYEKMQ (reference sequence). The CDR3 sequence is CASSGTSGGNRLYEQYF. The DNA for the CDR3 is TGTGCCAGCAGCGGGACTAGCGGGGGAAATAGGCTCTACGAGCAGTACTTC.

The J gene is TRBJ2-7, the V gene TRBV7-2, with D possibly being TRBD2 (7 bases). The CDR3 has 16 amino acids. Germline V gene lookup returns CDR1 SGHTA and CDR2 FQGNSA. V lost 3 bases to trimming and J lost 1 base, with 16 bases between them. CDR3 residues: CASSLRGGGSSYEQYF. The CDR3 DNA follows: TGTGCCAGCAGCTTGAGAGGGGGGGGCTCGTCCTACGAGCAGTACTTC.

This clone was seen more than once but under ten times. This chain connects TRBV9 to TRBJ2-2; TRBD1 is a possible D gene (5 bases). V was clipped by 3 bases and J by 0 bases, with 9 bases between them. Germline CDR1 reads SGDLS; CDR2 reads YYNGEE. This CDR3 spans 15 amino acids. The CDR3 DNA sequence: TGTGCCAGCAGCGGGACACTGGCGAACACCGGGGAGCTGTTTTTT. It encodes CASSGTLANTGELFF.

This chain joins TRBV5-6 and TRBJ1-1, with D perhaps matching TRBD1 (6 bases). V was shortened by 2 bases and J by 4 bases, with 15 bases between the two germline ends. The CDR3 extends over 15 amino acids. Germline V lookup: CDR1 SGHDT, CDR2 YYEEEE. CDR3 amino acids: CASSFFGQGPTEAFF. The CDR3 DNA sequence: TGTGCCAGCAGCTTCTTCGGGCAGGGGCCCACTGAAGCTTTCTTT. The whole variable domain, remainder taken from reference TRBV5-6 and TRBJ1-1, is DAGVTQSPTHLIKTRGQQVTLRCSPKSGHDTVSWYQQALGQGPQFIFQYYEEEERQRGNFPDRFSGHQFPNYSSELNVNALLLGDSALYLCASSFFGQGPTEAFFGQGTRLTVV.

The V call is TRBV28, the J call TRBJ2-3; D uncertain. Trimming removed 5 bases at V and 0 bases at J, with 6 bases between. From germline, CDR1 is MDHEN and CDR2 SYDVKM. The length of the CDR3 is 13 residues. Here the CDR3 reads CASSQTSTDTQYF. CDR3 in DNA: TGTGCCAGCAGTCAGACTAGCACAGATACGCAGTATTTT.

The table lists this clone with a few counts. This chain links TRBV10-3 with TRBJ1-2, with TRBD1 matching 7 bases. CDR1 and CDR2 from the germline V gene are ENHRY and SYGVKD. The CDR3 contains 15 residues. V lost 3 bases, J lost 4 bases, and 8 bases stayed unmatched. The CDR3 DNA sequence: TGTGCCATCAGTGACGCGGGACAGCTAACCTATGGCTACACCTTC. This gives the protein CAISDAGQLTYGYTF.

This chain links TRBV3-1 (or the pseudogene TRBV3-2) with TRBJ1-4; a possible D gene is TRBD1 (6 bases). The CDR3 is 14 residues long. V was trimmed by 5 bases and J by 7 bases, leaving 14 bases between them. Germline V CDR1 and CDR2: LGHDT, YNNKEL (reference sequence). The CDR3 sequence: CASSKTGPSEKLFF. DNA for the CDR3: TGTGCCAGCAGCAAGACAGGTCCCAGTGAAAAACTGTTTTTT.

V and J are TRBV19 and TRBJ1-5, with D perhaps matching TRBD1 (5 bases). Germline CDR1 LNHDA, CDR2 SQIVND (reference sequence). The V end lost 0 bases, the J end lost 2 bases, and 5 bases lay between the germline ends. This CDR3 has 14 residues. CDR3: CASSIEGGNQPQHF. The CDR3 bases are TGTGCCAGTAGTATAGAAGGGGGCAATCAGCCCCAGCATTTT. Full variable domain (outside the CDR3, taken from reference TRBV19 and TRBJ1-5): DGGITQSPKYLFRKEGQNVTLSCEQNLNHDAMYWYRQDPGQGLRLIYYSQIVNDFQKGDIAEGYSVSREKKESFPLTVTSAQKNPTAFYLCASSIEGGNQPQHFGDGTRLSIL.

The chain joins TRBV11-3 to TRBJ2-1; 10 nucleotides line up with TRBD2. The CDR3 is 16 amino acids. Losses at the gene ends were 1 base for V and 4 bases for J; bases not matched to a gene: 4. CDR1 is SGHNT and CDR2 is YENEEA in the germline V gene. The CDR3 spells CASSLGVAGGYNEQFF. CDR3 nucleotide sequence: TGTGCCAGCAGCTTAGGGGTAGCGGGAGGTTACAATGAGCAGTTCTTC.

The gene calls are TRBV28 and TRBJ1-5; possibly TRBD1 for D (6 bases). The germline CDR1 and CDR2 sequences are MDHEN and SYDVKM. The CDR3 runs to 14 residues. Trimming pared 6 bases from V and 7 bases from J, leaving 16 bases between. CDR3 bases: TGTGCCAGCAGATTAAGCAGGGGAAACCAGCCCCAGCATTTT. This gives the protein CASRLSRGNQPQHF.

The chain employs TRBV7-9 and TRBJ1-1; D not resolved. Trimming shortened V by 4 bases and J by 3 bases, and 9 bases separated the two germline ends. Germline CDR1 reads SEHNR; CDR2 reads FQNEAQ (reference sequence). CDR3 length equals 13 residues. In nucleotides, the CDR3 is TGTGCCAGCAGCTCGGGATACGACACTGAAGCTTTCTTT. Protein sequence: CASSSGYDTEAFF.

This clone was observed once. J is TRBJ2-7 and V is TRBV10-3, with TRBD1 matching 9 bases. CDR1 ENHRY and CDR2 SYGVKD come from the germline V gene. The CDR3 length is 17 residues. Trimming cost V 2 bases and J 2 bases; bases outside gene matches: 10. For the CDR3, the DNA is TGTGCCATCAGTGAGCCCGCGGGAAGGGACAGGGCCTACGAGCAGTACTTC. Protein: CAISEPAGRDRAYEQYF.

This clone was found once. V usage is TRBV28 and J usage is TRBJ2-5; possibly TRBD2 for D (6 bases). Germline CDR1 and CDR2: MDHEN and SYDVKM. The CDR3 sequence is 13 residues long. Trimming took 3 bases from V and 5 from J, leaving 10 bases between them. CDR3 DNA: TGTGCCAGCAGTTTGACTAGTCTGGAGACCCAGTACTTC. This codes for CASSLTSLETQYF.

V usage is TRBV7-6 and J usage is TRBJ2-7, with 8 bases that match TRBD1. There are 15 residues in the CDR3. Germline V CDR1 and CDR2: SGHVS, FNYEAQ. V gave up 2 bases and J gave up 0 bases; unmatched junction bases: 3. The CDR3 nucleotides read TGTGCCAGCAGCTTACTTCAGGGGGCCTCCTACGAGCAGTACTTC. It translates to CASSLLQGASYEQYF.

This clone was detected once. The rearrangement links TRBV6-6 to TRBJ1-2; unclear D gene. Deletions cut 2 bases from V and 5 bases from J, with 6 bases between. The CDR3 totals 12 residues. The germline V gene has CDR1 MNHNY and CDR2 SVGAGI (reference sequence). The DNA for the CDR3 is TGTGCCAGCAGTTACACGGAGTATGGCTACACCTTC. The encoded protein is CASSYTEYGYTF.

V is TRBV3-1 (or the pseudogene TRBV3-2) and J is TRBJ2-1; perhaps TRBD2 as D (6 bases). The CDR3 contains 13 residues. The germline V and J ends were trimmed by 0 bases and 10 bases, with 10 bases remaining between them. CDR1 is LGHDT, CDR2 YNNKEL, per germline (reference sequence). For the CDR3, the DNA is TGTGCCAGCAGCCAAGATAACGGAGGGGAGCAGTTCTTC. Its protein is CASSQDNGGEQFF.

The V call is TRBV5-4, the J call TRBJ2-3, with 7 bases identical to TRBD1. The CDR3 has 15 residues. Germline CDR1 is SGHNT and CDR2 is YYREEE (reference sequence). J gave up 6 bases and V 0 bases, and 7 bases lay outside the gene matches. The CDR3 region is CASSLGQGRSDTQYF. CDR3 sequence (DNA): TGTGCCAGCAGCTTGGGACAGGGTAGATCGGATACGCAGTATTTT.

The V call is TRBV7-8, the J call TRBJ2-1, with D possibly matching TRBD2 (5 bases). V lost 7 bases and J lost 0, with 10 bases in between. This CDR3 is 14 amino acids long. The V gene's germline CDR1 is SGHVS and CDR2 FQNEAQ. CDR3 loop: CASTMRVSYNEQFF. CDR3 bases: TGTGCCAGCACCATGCGGGTCTCCTACAATGAGCAGTTCTTC.

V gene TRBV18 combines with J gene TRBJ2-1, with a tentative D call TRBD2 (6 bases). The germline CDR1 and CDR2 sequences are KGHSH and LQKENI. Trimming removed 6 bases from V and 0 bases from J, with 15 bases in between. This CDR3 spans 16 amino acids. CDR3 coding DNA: TGTGCCAGCTCCCCGGCCGGGACTGTCTCCTACAATGAGCAGTTCTTC. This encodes CASSPAGTVSYNEQFF.

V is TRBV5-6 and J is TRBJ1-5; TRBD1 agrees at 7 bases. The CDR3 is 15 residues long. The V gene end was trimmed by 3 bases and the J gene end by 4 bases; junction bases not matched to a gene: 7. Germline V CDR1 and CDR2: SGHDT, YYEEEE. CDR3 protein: CASSSRTGKNQPQHF. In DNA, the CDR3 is TGTGCCAGCAGCTCTCGGACAGGTAAGAATCAGCCCCAGCATTTT.